The 15 T cell receptor beta chains presented below share a single source sample, sequenced in a study of T-cell reconstitution after alpha-beta-depleted transplantation in children (TCRdb year 2016). The library came from PCR. Sequencer: Illumina HiSeq 2500. TCR libraries were prepared with molecular barcoding, using unique molecular identifiers to normalize TCRbeta repertoire quantification. TCRdb took the public reads, trimmed them with fastp at Q25, ran MiXCR for clone calling and kept in-frame beta chains. Rows with one shared CDR3 protein collapse into an entry with the most common genes and DNA. The sample yields roughly 590,000 distinct CDR3 sequences; 16% were counted once. In total, the top ten clones hold 0.8% to 1.1% of the sample. Sequencing used PBMCs from the stem cell graft donor, obtained from the stem cell graft. These receptors originate from a human donor who donated a stem cell graft to a child with acute myeloid leukemia.

This clonotype was counted only a few times. The V gene is TRBV7-2, the J gene TRBJ2-1; maybe TRBD2 (5 bases). Germline V gene lookup returns CDR1 SGHTA and CDR2 FQGNSA. This CDR3 comprises 15 residues. V was trimmed by 2 bases and J by 2 bases, leaving 10 bases between them. In DNA, the CDR3 is TGTGCCAGCAGCTTAATTGGACTTACCTACAATGAGCAGTTCTTC. This sequence encodes CASSLIGLTYNEQFF.

V usage is TRBV7-2 and J usage is TRBJ2-5; TRBD2 matches at 7 bases. V lost 3 bases to trimming and J lost 3 bases; unmatched junction nucleotides: 4. Germline V gene data show CDR1 as SGHTA and CDR2 as FQGNSA. This CDR3 has 14 residues. The CDR3, as DNA: TGTGCCAGCAGCTTTCGCCTAGCGGAAGAGACCCAGTACTTC. Translating gives CASSFRLAEETQYF.

This clonotype was found a few times. The chain uses TRBV25-1 and TRBJ1-6, with D uncertain. The CDR3 consists of 20 residues. With 2 bases removed from V and 7 bases from J, the gap between germline ends came to 27 bases. Germline-derived CDR1 and CDR2 are MGHDK and SYGVNS. As DNA, the CDR3 is TGTGCCAGCAGTGAAGAGTGGACGACGCCCGACAAGGCCCCCAATTCACCCCTCCACTTT. Its translation: CASSEEWTTPDKAPNSPLHF.

As DNA, the CDR3 is TGTGCCAGCAGCTTACAGGGGGCTGTAACTAATGAAAAACTGTTTTTT. Encoded protein: CASSLQGAVTNEKLFF. The genes are TRBV5-6 and TRBJ1-4, with 9 bases identical to TRBD1. The J segment lost 1 base and the V segment lost 2 bases, leaving 3 bases of the junction unmatched. CDR3 length: 16 amino acids. Germline V gives CDR1 SGHDT, CDR2 YYEEEE.

This clonotype was observed many times. The chain employs TRBV12-3 or TRBV12-4 and TRBJ1-4, with D hard to call. The V end was cut by 1 base, the J end by 13 bases, with 7 bases between. The CDR3 covers 11 residues. The CDR3 sequence is CASSLEWLLFF. The CDR3 DNA follows: TGTGCCAGCAGTTTAGAGTGGTTACTGTTTTTT.

This clonotype was counted a few times. CDR3 in amino acids: CASSRQQGYSTEAFF. The CDR3 nucleotides are TGTGCCAGCAGCCGACAACAGGGCTACAGCACTGAAGCTTTCTTT. The chain links TRBV6-2 or TRBV6-3 to TRBJ1-1; weak D call: TRBD1 (6 bases). CDR3 length equals 15 residues. Germline CDR1 reads MNHEY; CDR2 reads SVGEGT. Trimming took 6 bases from V and 4 from J, leaving 18 bases between them.

This clonotype was seen many times. The chain recombines TRBV12-3 or TRBV12-4 with TRBJ2-6; TRBD1 agrees at 7 bases. The CDR3 is 13 residues long. V was pared by 3 bases and J by 13 bases, with 6 bases of the junction left unmatched. Here the CDR3 DNA reads TGTGCCAGCAGTTTCCGGGGACAGACAGTCCTGACTTTC. As protein: CASSFRGQTVLTF.

At least ten counts were recorded for this clonotype. The rearrangement links TRBV29-1 to TRBJ2-7; TRBD1 agrees at 9 bases. CDR3 length: 15 amino acids. CDR1 is SQVTM and CDR2 is ANQGSEA in the germline V gene. With V trimmed by 4 bases and J by 0 bases, 7 bases remained unmatched. The CDR3 region is CSVAKGTGPSYEQYV. The DNA of the CDR3 is TGCAGCGTTGCCAAGGGGACAGGGCCCTCCTACGAGCAGTACGTC.

This clonotype was recorded at least ten times. The chain employs TRBV20-1 and TRBJ2-2; tentatively, D is TRBD1 (5 bases). Deletions cut 1 base from V and 0 bases from J, with 6 bases between. Germline-derived CDR1 and CDR2 are DFQATT and SNEGSKA (reference sequence). This CDR3 comprises 14 residues. The CDR3 reads CSARGTTNTGELFF. CDR3 DNA: TGCAGTGCTAGAGGGACAACGAACACCGGGGAGCTGTTTTTT.

This clonotype was observed at least ten times. The CDR3 nucleotides are TGCAGTGCCCGGGACGGGGGGGCTACCTCCTACGAGCAGTACTTC. Its translation is CSARDGGATSYEQYF. J is TRBJ2-7 and V is TRBV20-1, with 8 nucleotides matching TRBD2. The CDR3 sequence is 15 residues long. The germline gives CDR1 DFQATT, CDR2 SNEGSKA (reference sequence). With V trimmed by 6 bases and J by 0 bases, 10 bases remained unmatched.

Only a few counts were recorded for this clonotype. This chain links TRBV12-3 or TRBV12-4 with TRBJ2-7; maybe TRBD1 (6 bases). The CDR3 runs 15 residues. Trimming stripped 5 bases from V and 7 bases from J, with 21 bases between. CDR3 DNA: TGTGCCAGCAGTGACCGGACAGCTGCCGCACGGGAGCAGTACTTC. It codes for CASSDRTAAAREQYF.

The V and J genes are TRBV27 and TRBJ2-3; the D call may be TRBD1 or TRBD2 (5 bases each). Looked up from germline, CDR1 is MNHEY and CDR2 is SMNVEV (reference sequence). The germline V and J ends were trimmed by 5 bases and 6 bases, with 21 bases remaining between them. The CDR3 consists of 16 residues. The CDR3 sequence: CASSPLDFGGTDTQYF. Here the CDR3 DNA reads TGTGCCAGCAGTCCCCTGGACTTTGGGGGTACGGATACGCAGTATTTT.

This clonotype was recorded many times. The rearrangement uses TRBV29-1 and TRBJ2-2; D tentatively reads TRBD1 or TRBD2 (6 bases each). The CDR3 is made up of 15 amino acids. The V gene's germline CDR1 is SQVTM and CDR2 ANQGSEA. Deletions cut 3 bases from V and 5 bases from J, with 16 bases between. This CDR3 is CSVDTGGARTGELFF. The CDR3, as DNA: TGCAGCGTTGACACCGGGGGCGCGAGAACCGGGGAGCTGTTTTTT.

The CDR3 DNA is TGCAGTGCTAGAGATCAGCAGGGTACCTACGAGCAGTACTTC. It specifies CSARDQQGTYEQYF. The chain has TRBV20-1 and TRBJ2-7, with D maybe TRBD1 (5 bases). The germline V and J ends were trimmed by 0 bases and 2 bases, with 11 bases remaining between them. This CDR3 region has 14 residues. From germline, CDR1 is DFQATT and CDR2 SNEGSKA (reference sequence).

The rearrangement links TRBV7-9 to TRBJ1-1; 7 bases are a match to TRBD1. Germline values: CDR1 SEHNR, CDR2 FQNEAQ (reference sequence). V lost 3 bases, J lost 0 bases, and 7 bases stayed unmatched. The CDR3 has 16 residues. The CDR3 DNA is TGTGCCAGCAGCTTTGGGGACAGCGCTATGAACACTGAAGCTTTCTTT. As protein: CASSFGDSAMNTEAFF.